Below, 11 T cell receptor beta chains from the same sample are listed, as sequenced in a study of blood T cell repertoires in COVID-19 (dated by TCRdb to about 2020). The library was made by the immunoSEQ multiplex PCR assay. TCRdb provides this immuneACCESS table in a form limited to in-frame rearrangements. Some clones are lacking; in checked studies, under half of them reflect an unresolved V gene, and why the rest are absent is not known. The sample has 310,000 or so clones on record, approximately 86% of them singletons. The biggest ten clones account for just under 9% of the sample. The sequenced material came from PBMCs or T cells enriched from blood (not recorded which). These receptors were obtained from a woman aged 18 to 35 who had recovered from COVID-19.

The chain joins TRBV28 to TRBJ1-5; 9 nucleotides line up with TRBD1. Per the germline V gene, CDR1 is MDHEN and CDR2 is SYDVKM. Trimming removed 4 bases from V and 3 bases from J; junction bases left unmatched: 7. The CDR3 spans 16 residues. The CDR3 here is CASSSPDRGLNQPQHF. CDR3 bases: TGTGCCAGCAGTTCGCCGGACAGGGGCCTCAATCAGCCCCAGCATTTT.

This chain links TRBV19 with TRBJ1-1; 9 bases match TRBD1. This CDR3 spans 14 amino acids. Per germline, CDR1 LNHDA and CDR2 SQIVND (reference sequence). The ends lost 10 bases at V and 4 bases at J; junction bases unmatched: 10. In DNA, the CDR3 is TGTGCCACGGACAGGGGTTCACTGACCACTGAAGCTTTCTTT. Amino acids: CATDRGSLTTEAFF.

The chain joins TRBV27 to TRBJ2-7, with D perhaps matching TRBD1 (6 bases). Germline V gives CDR1 MNHEY, CDR2 SMNVEV (reference sequence). V was pared by 6 bases and J by 3 bases, with 15 bases between. The CDR3 has 14 amino acids. CDR3 DNA sequence: TGTGCCAGCAGCCGCCAGGGGTGGAACTACGAGCAGTACTTC. Its protein product is CASSRQGWNYEQYF.

CDR3 DNA sequence: TGTGCCAGCAGCCGGGACAGGGTCGGCTATGGCTACACCTTC. Encoded protein: CASSRDRVGYGYTF. The J gene is TRBJ1-2, the V gene TRBV14; 9 positions match TRBD1. V was clipped by 4 bases and J by 4 bases; unmatched bases: 4. The CDR3 is made up of 14 amino acids. Germline V lookup: CDR1 SGHDN, CDR2 FVKESK.

This chain joins TRBV28 and TRBJ2-2; 8 nucleotides align to TRBD1. Trimming at V came to 6 bases and at J to 4 bases, leaving 4 bases not matched to a gene. Germline CDR1 and CDR2: MDHEN and SYDVKM. The CDR3 is made up of 14 amino acids. CDR3 sequence: CASRRTGGTGELFF. The DNA of the CDR3 is TGTGCCAGCAGACGTACAGGGGGCACCGGGGAGCTGTTTTTT. Filled out from reference TRBV28 and TRBJ2-2, the complete variable domain reads DVKVTQSSRYLVKRTGEKVFLECVQDMDHENMFWYRQDPGLGLRLIYFSYDVKMKEKGDIPEGYSVSREKKERFSLILESASTNQTSMYLCASRRTGGTGELFFGEGSRLTVL.

The CDR3 coding sequence is TGTGCCAGTAGTTTTTCCCAGTACACCTACGAGCAGTACTTC. The encoded protein is CASSFSQYTYEQYF. The chain employs TRBV19 and TRBJ2-7; D is undetermined. Trimming shortened V by 5 bases and J by 2 bases, and 13 bases separated the two germline ends. This CDR3 contains 14 residues. Germline loops: CDR1 LNHDA, CDR2 SQIVND (reference sequence).

This chain connects TRBV7-9 to TRBJ1-5; TRBD1 agrees at 8 bases. The CDR3 runs 16 residues. J was trimmed by 10 bases and V by 4 bases; bases with no gene match: 15. From germline, CDR1 is SEHNR and CDR2 FQNEAQ (reference sequence). The CDR3 loop reads CASSSRLGTGVSPQHF. The CDR3 region has the DNA TGTGCCAGCAGCTCCCGTTTGGGGACAGGCGTGTCTCCCCAGCATTTT.

The chain uses TRBV6-5 and TRBJ1-1; D possibly corresponds to TRBD1 (5 bases). This CDR3 has 13 amino acids. Germline V gives CDR1 MNHEY, CDR2 SVGAGI. Between the trimmed V and J ends, which lost 10 bases and 0 bases, there was a span of 12 bases. CDR3 region: CATLGAVNTEAFF. CDR3 bases: TGTGCCACCCTAGGGGCAGTGAACACTGAAGCTTTCTTT.

This rearrangement joins TRBV18 to TRBJ2-7; D possibly corresponds to TRBD2 (5 bases). This CDR3 has 14 residues. CDR1 KGHSH and CDR2 LQKENI come from the germline V gene. V lost 2 bases and J lost 0, with 8 bases in between. In DNA form, the CDR3 reads TGTGCCAGCTCACCATCCGGGATCTCCTACGAGCAGTACTTC. Its translation: CASSPSGISYEQYF.

The rearrangement uses TRBV9 and TRBJ1-2; D not certain. This CDR3 has 15 amino acids. The V end was cut by 0 bases, the J end by 4 bases, with 13 bases between. The germline V gene encodes CDR1 SGDLS and CDR2 YYNGEE. DNA for the CDR3: TGTGCCAGCAGCGTAGAACGGGTCCCCACCTATGGCTACACCTTC. Its translation: CASSVERVPTYGYTF.

On this clone: Other DNA variants within this sample encode the same CDR3. The chain joins TRBV9 to TRBJ2-7; D may be TRBD2 (5 bases). The CDR3 length is 12 residues. CDR1 SGDLS and CDR2 YYNGEE come from the germline V gene. V was trimmed by 4 bases and J by 4 bases, leaving 9 bases between them. CDR3: CASSSEGYEQYF. The DNA of the CDR3 is TGTGCCAGCAGCTCTGAGGGATACGAGCAGTACTTC.